Shown below are 12 T cell receptor beta chains from a single sample sequenced in a study of shared clonotypes between healthy human individuals. Repertoires were generated with immunoSEQ multiplex PCR, while TCRdb's copy carries only in-frame clones and drops some. The profile shows fewer than 3 million clones, about nine tenths of them singletons. Source material: naive CD4+ T cells from PBMCs. Documented subset: CD45RA+ positively selected. Every receptor here comes from a man between 18 and 35 years old in good health. Some clones in this sample may be carry-over from other donors' samples.

Points on this clone: Other DNA sequences in the same sample also yield this CDR3. J is TRBJ1-3 and V is TRBV9, with D maybe TRBD1 (5 bases). This CDR3 comprises 17 residues. CDR1 and CDR2 (germline): SGDLS, YYNGEE. V was shortened by 0 bases and J by 0 bases, with 13 bases between the two germline ends. The CDR3 spells CASSVGGGRSSGNTIYF. In DNA, the CDR3 is TGTGCCAGCAGCGTAGGGGGGGGACGGAGCTCTGGAAACACCATATATTTT.

The chain employs TRBV25-1 and TRBJ2-3; 7 bases map to TRBD1. J was trimmed by 0 bases and V by 4 bases; bases with no gene match: 10. The CDR3 has 17 residues. Germline V gives CDR1 MGHDK, CDR2 SYGVNS. For the CDR3, the DNA is TGTGCCAGCAGTGTATATTCCGGGACAGTCAGCACAGATACGCAGTATTTT. Encoded protein: CASSVYSGTVSTDTQYF.

A remark on this clone: The same CDR3 also results from other DNA sequences found in this sample. The chain is built from TRBV6-5 and TRBJ1-1; D remains unclear. The CDR3 totals 13 residues. Trimming left V 6 bases short and J 2 bases short, with 10 bases between. Germline V CDR1 and CDR2: MNHEY, SVGAGI. The DNA for the CDR3 is TGTGCCAGCAGGCGAGGGCTAAACACTGAAGCTTTCTTT. This codes for CASRRGLNTEAFF.

This clone came up once. V and J are TRBV28 and TRBJ2-1, with 9 positions matching TRBD2. CDR3 length: 15 amino acids. CDR1 is MDHEN, CDR2 SYDVKM, per germline. The J segment lost 5 bases and the V segment lost 6 bases, leaving 8 bases of the junction unmatched. CDR3 nucleotides: TGTGCCAGCAGCCTTAGCGGGAGCGCGAACAATGAGCAGTTCTTC. This encodes CASSLSGSANNEQFF.

The chain employs TRBV7-3 and TRBJ2-3; D remains unclear. Germline lookup yields CDR1 SGHTA and CDR2 FQGTGA. The CDR3 has 15 residues. The V end lost 4 bases, the J end lost 3 bases, and 14 bases lay between the germline ends. This chain's CDR3 is CASSSSAFVTDTQYF. Written as DNA, the CDR3 is TGTGCCAGCAGCTCCTCGGCGTTCGTGACAGATACGCAGTATTTT.

This sequence joins TRBV9 and TRBJ2-1; D is unclear. Looked up from germline, CDR1 is SGDLS and CDR2 is YYNGEE. The V and J ends lost 4 bases and 3 bases respectively, with 11 bases between them. The length of the CDR3 is 14 residues. The CDR3 DNA follows: TGTGCCAGCAGCCCGAGCATCTACTACAATGAGCAGTTCTTC. Protein product: CASSPSIYYNEQFF.

V and J are TRBV25-1 and TRBJ1-4; 7 bases are shared with TRBD1. Germline V gene lookup returns CDR1 MGHDK and CDR2 SYGVNS. With V trimmed by 4 bases and J by 8 bases, 10 bases remained unmatched. CDR3 length equals 15 residues. The CDR3 bases are TGTGCCAGCAGTGCCTCCAGGGGGGACTGGGAAAAACTGTTTTTT. Protein product: CASSASRGDWEKLFF.

V usage is TRBV28 and J usage is TRBJ1-1, with 9 bases fitting TRBD1. Germline assignment: CDR1 MDHEN and CDR2 SYDVKM. The CDR3 is 14 amino acids. V lost 3 bases, J lost 5 bases, and 4 bases stayed unmatched. The CDR3 spells CASSFDRGYTEAFF. In nucleotides, the CDR3 is TGTGCCAGCAGTTTCGACAGGGGGTATACTGAAGCTTTCTTT.

The genes are TRBV25-1 and TRBJ2-3; D may be TRBD1 (5 bases). Germline V CDR1 and CDR2: MGHDK, SYGVNS. V lost 2 bases and J lost 4, with 13 bases in between. The CDR3 is 15 residues long. The CDR3 reads CASSEVGRASDTQYF. The CDR3 DNA reads TGTGCCAGCAGTGAAGTGGGCAGGGCCTCAGATACGCAGTATTTT.

V usage is TRBV4-2 and J usage is TRBJ2-1; 11 nucleotides agree with TRBD2. Germline lookup yields CDR1 LGHNA and CDR2 YNFKEQ. V lost 0 bases, J lost 9 bases, and 7 bases stayed unmatched. The CDR3 is 16 residues long. CDR3 DNA sequence: TGTGCCAGCAGCCAAGATCCGGCTAGCGGGAGGTTTGAGCAGTTCTTC. This gives the protein CASSQDPASGRFEQFF.

The chain's CDR3 is CASSRRTSGGYEQYF. CDR3 nucleotide sequence: TGTGCCAGCAGCCGCCGGACTAGCGGAGGTTACGAGCAGTACTTC. This chain links TRBV4-2 with TRBJ2-7; 10 bases match TRBD2. The CDR3 consists of 15 residues. Germline V gene lookup returns CDR1 LGHNA and CDR2 YNFKEQ. Germline trimming cut 4 bases from V and 4 bases from J; bases unmatched to any gene: 7.

This chain uses TRBV28 with TRBJ2-7, with 9 positions matching TRBD2. From germline, CDR1 is MDHEN and CDR2 SYDVKM. V trimming: 1 base; J trimming: 6 bases; junction bases outside the gene matches: 7. The CDR3 is 15 residues long. CDR3 nucleotides: TGTGCCAGCAGTTTATTAAGTAGCGGGAGTTTCGAGCAGTACTTC. This encodes CASSLLSSGSFEQYF.